The next 32 T cell receptor beta chains were all read from a single sample in a study of control samples from healthy donors and cancer patients. Sequenced by immunoSEQ multiplex PCR; TCRdb stores in-frame clones only, minus some. This sample has 100,000 to 150,000 clones; about 92% occur once, and the top ten carry 0.5% to 0.7%. Source material: PBMCs. These receptors came from a man older than 75 with head and neck cancer.

This chain joins TRBV5-1 and TRBJ2-5; 9 bases are shared with TRBD1. The CDR3 length is 15 residues. The ends lost 4 bases at V and 1 base at J; junction bases unmatched: 5. Germline CDR1 and CDR2: SGHRS and YFSETQ. Here the CDR3 DNA reads TGCGCCAGCAGCGGGACAGGGTCGGTCCAAGAGACCCAGTACTTC. Translated: CASSGTGSVQETQYF.

The gene calls are TRBV19 and TRBJ2-6, with TRBD2 identical over 7 bases. V dropped 5 bases and J dropped 1; count of bases not matched to a gene: 5. Germline V lookup: CDR1 LNHDA, CDR2 SQIVND (reference sequence). This CDR3 is built from 16 residues. CDR3 protein: CASSRGEPSGANVLTF. In DNA form, the CDR3 reads TGTGCCAGTAGTCGGGGGGAACCATCTGGGGCCAACGTCCTGACTTTC.

The V call is TRBV9, the J call TRBJ1-2; D remains ambiguous. The germline CDR1 and CDR2 sequences are SGDLS and YYNGEE. V shed 0 bases and J shed 8 bases, with 11 bases lying between them. The CDR3 contains 13 residues. CDR3 coding DNA: TGTGCCAGCAGCGTAGAGTGGCGTGACGGCTACACCTTC. Its protein is CASSVEWRDGYTF.

The chain is built from TRBV5-6 and TRBJ1-1; D is undetermined. V lost 0 bases to trimming and J lost 0 bases, with 9 bases between them. The CDR3 runs 15 residues. CDR1 SGHDT and CDR2 YYEEEE come from the germline V gene. CDR3: CASSLEAHLNTEAFF. DNA for the CDR3: TGTGCCAGCAGCTTGGAAGCCCATCTGAACACTGAAGCTTTCTTT. Drawing the rest from reference TRBV5-6 and TRBJ1-1, the complete variable domain is DAGVTQSPTHLIKTRGQQVTLRCSPKSGHDTVSWYQQALGQGPQFIFQYYEEEERQRGNFPDRFSGHQFPNYSSELNVNALLLGDSALYLCASSLEAHLNTEAFFGQGTRLTVV.

J is TRBJ1-5 and V is TRBV5-6; D possibly corresponds to TRBD1 (5 bases). The CDR3 is made up of 14 amino acids. Germline lookup yields CDR1 SGHDT and CDR2 YYEEEE. V was shortened by 5 bases and J by 7 bases, with 16 bases between the two germline ends. In nucleotides, the CDR3 is TGTGCCAGCAGAGAACAGCGGGGACGCCAGCCCCAGCATTTT. Its translation is CASREQRGRQPQHF.

V is TRBV27 and J is TRBJ2-2, with no clear D. The CDR3 is 12 residues long. Germline CDR1 MNHEY, CDR2 SMNVEV (reference sequence). V lost 3 bases to trimming and J lost 8 bases, with 7 bases between them. CDR3 region: CASSFAGGELFF. The CDR3 DNA is TGTGCCAGCAGTTTCGCCGGTGGGGAGCTGTTTTTT.

Here the CDR3 reads CASSLSTSEAFF. DNA of the CDR3: TGTGCCAGCAGCTTATCGACCTCTGAAGCTTTCTTT. V gene TRBV7-9 combines with J gene TRBJ1-1; D uncertain. Germline CDR1 SEHNR, CDR2 FQNEAQ (reference sequence). The CDR3 sequence is 12 residues long. Trimming removed 2 bases from V and 6 bases from J, with 7 bases in between.

This sequence joins TRBV12-5 and TRBJ2-7; 8 nucleotides agree with TRBD1. CDR1 and CDR2 (germline): LGHNT, FRNRAP. V gave up 0 bases and J gave up 2 bases; unmatched junction bases: 6. This CDR3 spans 16 amino acids. CDR3 loop: CASGLVNQGATYEQYF. In DNA form, the CDR3 reads TGTGCTAGTGGTTTGGTAAATCAGGGGGCAACCTACGAGCAGTACTTC.

The CDR3 DNA sequence: TGTGCCAGCAGCGATTATGGGGCGACGGGATCCCGCAATCAGCCCCAGCATTTT. Protein: CASSDYGATGSRNQPQHF. The chain recombines TRBV7-8 with TRBJ1-5, with D perhaps TRBD1 (5 bases). The CDR3 extends over 18 amino acids. Germline lookup yields CDR1 SGHVS and CDR2 FQNEAQ. The V end lost 5 bases, the J end lost 2 bases, and 22 bases lay between the germline ends.

The chain joins TRBV24-1 to TRBJ2-2, with no clear D. CDR1 is KGHDR, CDR2 SFDVKD, per germline. The CDR3 runs to 14 residues. Trimming removed 5 bases at V and 0 bases at J, with 6 bases between. CDR3 DNA sequence: TGTGCCACCAGTGCCGGCACGAACACCGGGGAGCTGTTTTTT. Its translation is CATSAGTNTGELFF.

The chain recombines TRBV19 with TRBJ1-2; D is unresolved. Per germline, CDR1 LNHDA and CDR2 SQIVND (reference sequence). V lost 5 bases and J 0 bases, leaving 13 bases between the germline ends. CDR3 length equals 15 residues. Here the CDR3 DNA reads TGTGCCAGTAGTCCCTGGGTCCTAGCTAACTATGGCTACACCTTC. This codes for CASSPWVLANYGYTF.

The CDR3 DNA reads as TGTGCCAGCAGTGAAGCCAGAAACACTGAAGCTTTCTTT. Its protein product is CASSEARNTEAFF. This chain joins TRBV6-4 and TRBJ1-1, with D unclear. V dropped 3 bases and J dropped 2 bases, with 7 bases sitting between them. The CDR3 runs 13 residues. Germline CDR1 and CDR2: MRHNA and SNTAGT.

The CDR3 reads CASSQDRFTGYGVEQFF. CDR3 DNA sequence: TGCGCCAGCAGCCAAGATAGGTTTACAGGGTACGGGGTTGAGCAGTTCTTC. This chain joins TRBV4-1 and TRBJ2-1, with D tentatively TRBD1 (6 bases). The CDR3 length is 17 residues. Trimming removed 0 bases at V and 9 bases at J, with 21 bases between. Germline CDR1 MGHRA, CDR2 YSYEKL.

The V gene is TRBV19, the J gene TRBJ1-4; D is ambiguous. V lost 3 bases and J lost 4, with 9 bases in between. The V gene's germline CDR1 is LNHDA and CDR2 SQIVND (reference sequence). The CDR3 runs 14 residues. The CDR3 coding sequence is TGTGCCAGTAGTATCGACGGATTTAATGAAAAACTGTTTTTT. This translates into CASSIDGFNEKLFF. The full variable domain, with the rest looked up from reference TRBV19 and TRBJ1-4, is DGGITQSPKYLFRKEGQNVTLSCEQNLNHDAMYWYRQDPGQGLRLIYYSQIVNDFQKGDIAEGYSVSREKKESFPLTVTSAQKNPTAFYLCASSIDGFNEKLFFGSGTQLSVL.

The chain uses TRBV7-9 and TRBJ2-7, with D uncertain. V was clipped by 6 bases and J by 4 bases, with 7 bases between them. CDR1 SEHNR and CDR2 FQNEAQ come from the germline V gene (reference sequence). The length of the CDR3 is 11 residues. CDR3 residues: CASRGPYEQYF. Here the CDR3 DNA reads TGTGCCAGCAGGGGCCCTTACGAGCAGTACTTC.

The chain employs TRBV11-3 and TRBJ2-1; tentative D call: TRBD2 (5 bases). The CDR3 spans 15 residues. Trimming cost V 1 base and J 2 bases, with 9 bases left between them. CDR1 SGHNT and CDR2 YENEEA come from the germline V gene. Here the CDR3 reads CASSLAPGTYNEQFF. DNA of the CDR3: TGTGCCAGCAGCTTAGCCCCCGGGACCTACAATGAGCAGTTCTTC.

V gene TRBV9 combines with J gene TRBJ1-4, with D unclear. The CDR3 extends over 15 amino acids. Trimming removed 0 bases from V and 8 bases from J, with 14 bases in between. The germline V gene encodes CDR1 SGDLS and CDR2 YYNGEE. The CDR3 nucleotides are TGTGCCAGCAGCGTAGGGACCGGGGAGAGAGAAAAACTGTTTTTT. Translation: CASSVGTGEREKLFF.

The chain has TRBV25-1 and TRBJ2-1; D uncertain. From germline, CDR1 is MGHDK and CDR2 SYGVNS. The CDR3 is 11 amino acids. The V gene lost 3 bases and the J gene lost 10 bases, with 7 bases spanning the gap. The CDR3 coding sequence is TGTGCCAGCAGTGAGACCGCCGAGCAGTTCTTC. Translating gives CASSETAEQFF.

V gene TRBV2 combines with J gene TRBJ2-7, with D unresolved. In germline, CDR1 is SNHLY, CDR2 FYNNEI. CDR3 size: 14 residues. V was trimmed by 2 bases and J by 11 bases, leaving 19 bases between them. CDR3 sequence reads: CASSETTPRSVEYF. CDR3 DNA sequence: TGTGCCAGCAGTGAAACCACTCCCAGGTCGGTGGAGTACTTC.

The chain combines TRBV2 with TRBJ1-5, with D possibly TRBD1 on 6 matching bases. CDR3 length: 13 residues. Germline CDR1 SNHLY, CDR2 FYNNEI. V lost 8 bases to trimming and J lost 9 bases, with 17 bases between them. CDR3 amino acids: CASEGTRDGPQHF. The CDR3 DNA reads TGTGCCAGCGAGGGGACAAGGGATGGGCCCCAGCATTTT.

This clone was observed a single time. V and J are TRBV7-9 and TRBJ1-2; 7 nucleotides match TRBD1. The V segment lost 3 bases and the J segment 8 bases; nucleotides outside the gene matches: 6. In germline, CDR1 is SEHNR, CDR2 FQNEAQ (reference sequence). The CDR3 totals 13 residues. The CDR3 coding sequence is TGTGCCAGCAGCTTTGGGACAGAGGTCGGCTACACCTTC. Amino acid sequence: CASSFGTEVGYTF.

This clone was observed a handful of times. The V gene is TRBV5-6, the J gene TRBJ2-1, with TRBD2 identical over 11 bases. Losses at the gene ends were 4 bases for V and 8 bases for J; bases not matched to a gene: 2. The CDR3 is 13 residues long. Germline loops: CDR1 SGHDT, CDR2 YYEEEE. CDR3 bases: TGTGCCAGCAGCATACTAGCGGGAGATGAGCAGTTCTTC. Its translation: CASSILAGDEQFF.

The J gene is TRBJ1-2, the V gene TRBV5-8; D not resolved. CDR1 and CDR2 from the germline V gene are SGHTS and YDEGEE. V shed 0 bases and J shed 1 base, with 1 base lying between them. The CDR3 spans 12 residues. CDR3 residues: CASSLDNYGYTF. The CDR3 coding sequence is TGTGCCAGCAGCTTGGATAACTATGGCTACACCTTC.

The chain recombines TRBV5-1 with TRBJ2-3; possible D gene TRBD2, 6 bases. The V end lost 0 bases, the J end lost 6 bases, and 11 bases lay between the germline ends. Germline CDR1 is SGHRS and CDR2 is YFSETQ. The CDR3 spans 14 residues. The CDR3 spells CASSLGRVADTQYF. The CDR3 DNA reads as TGCGCCAGCAGCTTGGGGAGGGTAGCGGATACGCAGTATTTT.

V is TRBV5-8 and J is TRBJ1-4; 8 positions agree with TRBD1. V lost 0 bases to trimming and J lost 1 base; unmatched junction nucleotides: 11. Germline V lookup: CDR1 SGHTS, CDR2 YDEGEE. The CDR3 consists of 19 residues. CDR3 sequence (DNA): TGTGCCAGCAGCTTGGTAGGACAGGGAAGGCCGGGAACTAATGAAAAACTGTTTTTT. It translates to CASSLVGQGRPGTNEKLFF. Combining the CDR3 with reference TRBV5-8 and TRBJ1-4 gives the whole variable domain EAGVTQSPTHLIKTRGQQATLRCSPISGHTSVYWYQQALGLGLQFLLWYDEGEERNRGNFPPRFSGRQFPNYSSELNVNALELEDSALYLCASSLVGQGRPGTNEKLFFGSGTQLSVL.

The chain carries TRBV6-5 and TRBJ1-2, with D unclear. V lost 6 bases and J 3 bases, leaving 11 bases between the germline ends. Looked up from germline, CDR1 is MNHEY and CDR2 is SVGAGI. CDR3 length equals 13 residues. CDR3 region: CASSTLWHYGYTF. Written as DNA, the CDR3 is TGTGCCAGCAGCACCTTGTGGCACTATGGCTACACCTTC.

The rearrangement joins TRBV12-3 or TRBV12-4 to TRBJ1-2; unclear D gene. CDR3 size: 12 residues. V lost 6 bases to trimming and J lost 5 bases, with 10 bases between them. As DNA, the CDR3 is TGTGCCAGCAGCCCTGGTTTGTATGGCTACACCTTC. This translates into CASSPGLYGYTF.

The chain joins TRBV6-5 to TRBJ1-5; D is perhaps TRBD1 (5 bases). CDR3 length: 14 amino acids. Trimming cost V 7 bases and J 1 base, with 11 bases left between them. Germline V CDR1 and CDR2: MNHEY, SVGAGI. In nucleotides, the CDR3 is TGTGCCAGCAACCGACAGCGGAGCAATCAGCCCCAGCATTTT. Amino acids: CASNRQRSNQPQHF.

The chain carries TRBV6-2 or TRBV6-3 and TRBJ1-1; D is ambiguous. The germline V gene has CDR1 MNHEY and CDR2 SVGEGT. The CDR3 totals 14 residues. Trimming shortened V by 0 bases and J by 5 bases, and 10 bases separated the two germline ends. The CDR3 protein is CASSYSTSGTEAFF. The CDR3 coding sequence is TGTGCCAGCAGTTACTCGACCAGCGGGACTGAAGCTTTCTTT.

This chain uses TRBV20-1 with TRBJ1-5; no firm D call. Per germline, CDR1 DFQATT and CDR2 SNEGSKA (reference sequence). V was clipped by 3 bases and J by 2 bases, with 5 bases between them. The CDR3 has 12 residues. This CDR3 reads CSASRGNQPQHF. In DNA form, the CDR3 reads TGCAGTGCTAGTCGAGGCAATCAGCCCCAGCATTTT.

J is TRBJ2-1 and V is TRBV7-2, with no clear D. Germline CDR1 reads SGHTA; CDR2 reads FQGNSA. The length of the CDR3 is 15 residues. V lost 1 base and J lost 5, with 12 bases in between. CDR3 DNA sequence: TGTGCCAGCAGCTTAGGGGCCCTAGAACACAATGAGCAGTTCTTC. Its translation: CASSLGALEHNEQFF. Combining the CDR3 with reference TRBV7-2 and TRBJ2-1 gives the whole variable domain GAGVSQSPSNKVTEKGKDVELRCDPISGHTALYWYRQSLGQGLEFLIYFQGNSAPDKSGLPSDRFSAERTGGSVSTLTIQRTQQEDSAVYLCASSLGALEHNEQFFGPGTRLTVL.

The V call is TRBV18, the J call TRBJ2-5; TRBD2 is a possible D gene (6 bases). The germline CDR1 and CDR2 sequences are KGHSH and LQKENI. This CDR3 is 15 amino acids long. V lost 0 bases and J 5 bases, leaving 13 bases between the germline ends. CDR3 in DNA: TGTGCCAGCTCACCACCCGGTCTAGCGCAGGAGACCCAGTACTTC. This gives the protein CASSPPGLAQETQYF.